This T cell receptor beta chain came from a study of cytomegalovirus exposure and HLA in healthy donors. The PCR had 60 Vbeta and 13 Jbeta primers. Sequenced by immunoSEQ multiplex PCR; TCRdb stores in-frame clones only, minus some. There are around 120,000 clones in the sample; over 65% occur only once, and 2.7% lies in the top ten. The CDR3 contains 14 residues. The V end was cut by 0 bases, the J end by 1 base, with 6 bases between. Germline CDR1 and CDR2: SGHNT and YYREEE (reference sequence). The receptor comes from a woman between 35 and 50 years old in good health and CMV-seropositive. The chain links TRBV5-4 to TRBJ2-3; D is unresolved. Sequencing input: PBMCs. CDR3 bases: TGTGCCAGCAGCTTGGCCCAGGGCACAGATACGCAGTATTTT. Translation: CASSLAQGTDTQYF.